This T cell receptor beta chain came from a study of cytomegalovirus exposure and HLA in healthy donors. Study conclusions and caveats: In a later analysis, the majority of CMV-associated beta chains seemingly showed HLA restriction.

This clone has a single count. Its antigen is not identified. Trimming took 6 bases from V and 6 from J; bases not matched to a gene: 11. CDR1 and CDR2 from the germline V gene are SQVTM and ANQGSEA. The CDR3 runs to 14 residues. With 60 Vbeta and 13 Jbeta primers, the PCR was carried out. Clones were sequenced by immunoSEQ multiplex PCR, and TCRdb holds only the in-frame ones, with some missing. The sample has about 120,000 clones, 80% seen once. The specimen was PBMCs. The chain recombines TRBV29-1 with TRBJ2-7; 10 positions agree with TRBD1. The receptor was derived from a female donor in good health and CMV-seropositive. CDR3 coding DNA: TGCAGCGTCGGGTCGGACAGGGGGTCTATCGAGCAGTACTTC. Translating gives CSVGSDRGSIEQYF.